A single sample is the source of the 30 T cell receptor beta chains below, sequenced in a study of blood T cell repertoires in COVID-19. Profiled with immunoSEQ multiplex PCR; TCRdb holds only in-frame clones, not every one. The sample lists about 150,000 clones, around 87% seen once, with around 8.6% in the top ten. Sequenced sample: peripheral blood. The receptors were sampled from a woman between 45 and 65 years old with active or convalescent COVID-19.

V and J are TRBV7-8 and TRBJ1-1; 10 bases are shared with TRBD1. The CDR3 extends over 14 amino acids. V gave up 4 bases and J gave up 10 bases; unmatched junction bases: 9. The germline V gene has CDR1 SGHVS and CDR2 FQNEAQ. Here the CDR3 DNA reads TGTGCCAGCAGCTCCCTGGGGACAGGGGATGGAGCTTTCTTT. This sequence encodes CASSSLGTGDGAFF. Looking up the rest from reference TRBV7-8 and TRBJ1-1 gives the full variable domain: GAGVSQSPRYKVAKRGQDVALRCDPISGHVSLFWYQQALGQGPEFLTYFQNEAQLDKSGLPSDRFFAERPEGSVSTLKIQRTQQEDSAVYLCASSSLGTGDGAFFGQGTRLTVV.

The CDR3 spells CASSYSAGFYEQYF. As DNA, the CDR3 is TGTGCCAGCAGTTACTCTGCAGGGTTCTACGAGCAGTACTTC. The chain combines TRBV6-2 or TRBV6-3 with TRBJ2-7; D is possibly TRBD1 (5 bases). V gave up 0 bases and J gave up 3 bases, with 9 bases separating them. Germline-derived CDR1 and CDR2 are MNHEY and SVGEGT. The CDR3 contains 14 residues.

The chain couples TRBV25-1 to TRBJ1-3; D gene uncertain. The CDR3 consists of 14 residues. Germline CDR1 reads MGHDK; CDR2 reads SYGVNS. V was clipped by 2 bases and J by 0 bases, with 5 bases between them. As DNA, the CDR3 is TGTGCCAGCAGTGAAACAGCCTCTGGAAACACCATATATTTT. Its protein product is CASSETASGNTIYF.

The gene calls are TRBV28 and TRBJ2-2; TRBD2 might be the D (5 bases). Germline CDR1 and CDR2: MDHEN and SYDVKM. Deletions cut 8 bases from V and 2 bases from J, with 21 bases between. The CDR3 totals 17 residues. For the CDR3, the DNA is TGTGCCAGCCGTCTGGTCGGAGGAAGGGCAAACACCGGGGAGCTGTTTTTT. This codes for CASRLVGGRANTGELFF.

This clone was recorded a few times. V gene TRBV30 combines with J gene TRBJ2-7, with D perhaps TRBD2 (6 bases). With 3 bases removed from V and 7 bases from J, the gap between germline ends came to 19 bases. This CDR3 region has 14 residues. Germline V gives CDR1 GTSNPN, CDR2 SVGIG (reference sequence). CDR3 nucleotide sequence: TGTGCCTGGAGGGACGGGACTCTCCCTTTTGAGCAGTACTTC. Translation: CAWRDGTLPFEQYF.

The rearrangement joins TRBV7-5 to TRBJ1-1; the tabulated D call, TRBD1, remains unverified against the DNA. TRBV7-5 is tagged as a pseudogene. The CDR3 is 14 residues long. The CDR3 loop is CARSPQTGNTEAFF. DNA of the CDR3: TGTGCCAGAAGCCCCCAGACAGGGAACACTGAAGCTTTCTTT.

This clone turned up a few times. This sequence joins TRBV10-3 and TRBJ2-3; 8 positions agree with TRBD1. There are 14 residues in the CDR3. With 11 bases clipped from V and 4 bases from J, the junction kept 11 bases outside the gene matches. Germline V gene sequence: CDR1 ENHRY, CDR2 SYGVKD. CDR3 in DNA: TGTGCCTCAACTGGACAGGGTACAGCAGATACGCAGTATTTT. Translating it yields CASTGQGTADTQYF.

The chain employs TRBV7-2 and TRBJ2-7; 9 bases match TRBD1. The CDR3 totals 14 residues. V shed 6 bases and J 6 bases; nucleotides not matched to a gene: 9. Germline CDR1 and CDR2: SGHTA and FQGNSA. The CDR3 is CASRTGTGPPEQYF. The CDR3 DNA reads as TGTGCCAGCAGGACCGGGACAGGGCCCCCCGAGCAGTACTTC.

The rearrangement links TRBV30 to TRBJ1-2, with 8 nucleotides matching TRBD1. V was clipped by 0 bases and J by 10 bases; unmatched bases: 7. Germline CDR1 and CDR2: GTSNPN and SVGIG (reference sequence). CDR3 length: 13 amino acids. CDR3 bases: TGTGCCTGGAGTGTGAGACAGGGGACCCTCTACACCTTC. This gives the protein CAWSVRQGTLYTF.

V and J are TRBV5-1 and TRBJ1-1; possible D gene TRBD1, 6 bases. This CDR3 has 13 residues. Germline-derived CDR1 and CDR2 are SGHRS and YFSETQ. V gave up 0 bases and J gave up 6 bases, with 9 bases separating them. CDR3 residues: CASSLAGAAEAFF. The CDR3, as DNA: TGCGCCAGCAGCTTGGCAGGGGCCGCTGAAGCTTTCTTT.

The chain couples TRBV19 to TRBJ2-3; TRBD2 matches 8 bases. This CDR3 is built from 16 residues. V shed 4 bases, J shed 0 bases, and the junction held 6 bases outside the gene matches. Germline V lookup: CDR1 LNHDA, CDR2 SQIVND (reference sequence). In DNA, the CDR3 is TGTGCCAGTAGTAAAGCTAGCGGGTATAGCACAGATACGCAGTATTTT. It translates to CASSKASGYSTDTQYF.

The V gene is TRBV7-2, the J gene TRBJ2-1; D remains ambiguous. CDR3 length equals 15 residues. V was trimmed by 1 base and J by 0 bases, leaving 7 bases between them. Germline V gene data show CDR1 as SGHTA and CDR2 as FQGNSA. The CDR3 spells CASSLDSPSYNEQFF. CDR3 DNA: TGTGCCAGCAGCTTAGACTCTCCCTCCTACAATGAGCAGTTCTTC.

V and J are TRBV7-2 and TRBJ2-1; D possibly corresponds to TRBD2 (6 bases). Trimming left V 5 bases short and J 5 bases short, with 25 bases between. The CDR3 runs 18 residues. Germline values: CDR1 SGHTA, CDR2 FQGNSA. For the CDR3, the DNA is TGTGCCAGCAGCCCGCGGCGGAGGGACCTACTCCGCGACAATGAGCAGTTCTTC. This encodes CASSPRRRDLLRDNEQFF.

The chain has TRBV19 and TRBJ2-1, with D tentatively TRBD1 (8 bases). The CDR3 extends over 18 amino acids. V lost 7 bases and J 7 bases, leaving 29 bases between the germline ends. Germline V gene lookup returns CDR1 LNHDA and CDR2 SQIVND (reference sequence). The CDR3 is CASTDLDRGGEENNEQFF. DNA of the CDR3: TGTGCCAGTACCGACCTTGACAGGGGAGGGGAGGAAAATAATGAGCAGTTCTTC.

The rearrangement uses TRBV29-1 and TRBJ1-1; 8 positions match TRBD1. This CDR3 comprises 13 residues. V was pared by 3 bases and J by 2 bases, with 2 bases of the junction left unmatched. CDR1 is SQVTM, CDR2 ANQGSEA, per germline. CDR3 in amino acids: CSVEGQANTEAFF. In DNA, the CDR3 is TGCAGCGTTGAGGGACAGGCCAACACTGAAGCTTTCTTT.

This rearrangement joins TRBV5-1 to TRBJ2-7; 10 nucleotides align to TRBD2. Germline CDR1 and CDR2: SGHRS and YFSETQ. Germline trimming cut 3 bases from V and 3 bases from J; bases unmatched to any gene: 6. The CDR3 loop spans 15 amino acids. Written as DNA, the CDR3 is TGCGCCAGCAGCTGGGCTAGCGGGGGACACTACGAGCAGTACTTC. It yields the protein CASSWASGGHYEQYF.

The chain employs TRBV7-3 and TRBJ1-5; D is unresolved. With 7 bases removed from V and 2 bases from J, the gap between germline ends came to 12 bases. The germline gives CDR1 SGHTA, CDR2 FQGTGA. The length of the CDR3 is 14 residues. CDR3: CASNRGTGNQPQHF. The DNA of the CDR3 is TGTGCCAGCAATCGGGGTACGGGCAATCAGCCCCAGCATTTT.

The chain employs TRBV11-2 and TRBJ1-1; 7 bases line up with TRBD1. The germline CDR1 and CDR2 sequences are SGHAT and FQNNGV. There are 15 residues in the CDR3. V shed 5 bases and J 4 bases; nucleotides not matched to a gene: 10. In nucleotides, the CDR3 is TGTGCCAGCAGCCCCCGACAGGGAGTGGTCACTGAAGCTTTCTTT. It translates to CASSPRQGVVTEAFF.

The genes are TRBV30 and TRBJ2-2; 7 nucleotides agree with TRBD1. Germline V gives CDR1 GTSNPN, CDR2 SVGIG (reference sequence). The CDR3 spans 13 residues. Trimming at V came to 8 bases and at J to 5 bases, leaving 8 bases not matched to a gene. This CDR3 is CAIGQESTGELFF. CDR3 bases: TGTGCCATCGGACAGGAATCTACCGGGGAGCTGTTTTTT.

The rearrangement links TRBV5-1 to TRBJ2-1, with 11 positions matching TRBD2. Germline V gene lookup returns CDR1 SGHRS and CDR2 YFSETQ. This CDR3 region has 18 residues. Trimming at V came to 0 bases and at J to 4 bases, leaving 9 bases not matched to a gene. The CDR3 DNA sequence: TGCGCCAGCAGCTTGGCCTCTTATAGGACTAGCGGGTACAATGAGCAGTTCTTC. It yields the protein CASSLASYRTSGYNEQFF.

This clone was seen a handful of times. The genes are TRBV18 and TRBJ2-7; D might be TRBD1 (5 bases). The CDR3 has 16 residues. Deletions cut 3 bases from V and 2 bases from J, with 17 bases between. From germline, CDR1 is KGHSH and CDR2 LQKENI. For the CDR3, the DNA is TGTGCCAGCTCACCCCCGACGTTAGGGGTTCCCTACGAGCAGTACTTC. It translates to CASSPPTLGVPYEQYF. The whole variable domain, remainder taken from reference TRBV18 and TRBJ2-7, is NAGVMQNPRHLVRRRGQEARLRCSPMKGHSHVYWYRQLPEEGLKFMVYLQKENIIDESGMPKERFSAEFPKEGPSILRIQQVVRGDSAAYFCASSPPTLGVPYEQYFGPGTRLTVT.

The chain recombines TRBV7-6 with TRBJ1-5, with D perhaps TRBD1 (6 bases). The CDR3 has 19 residues. V lost 1 base to trimming and J lost 0 bases, with 19 bases between them. Germline CDR1 and CDR2: SGHVS and FNYEAQ. CDR3 protein: CASSLVRGGQGHSNQPQHF. Here the CDR3 DNA reads TGTGCCAGCAGCTTAGTGCGGGGGGGGCAGGGCCATAGCAATCAGCCCCAGCATTTT.

The CDR3 region is CASSWIDTNTEAFF. In nucleotides, the CDR3 is TGTGCCAGCAGTTGGATAGACACGAACACTGAAGCTTTCTTT. The chain carries TRBV6-2 or TRBV6-3 and TRBJ1-1; D remains unclear. The CDR3 contains 14 residues. The V end lost 4 bases, the J end lost 1 base, and 10 bases lay between the germline ends. From germline, CDR1 is MNHEY and CDR2 SVGEGT.

The chain couples TRBV4-3 to TRBJ1-2; 8 bases are shared with TRBD1. In germline, CDR1 is LGHNA, CDR2 YSLEER. Trimming cost V 1 base and J 3 bases; bases outside gene matches: 10. The CDR3 extends over 17 amino acids. The CDR3 here is CASSQAVGTGAYYGYTF. The CDR3, as DNA: TGCGCCAGCAGCCAAGCTGTTGGGACAGGCGCCTACTATGGCTACACCTTC.

Only one count was recorded for this clone. The CDR3 here is CASSFSGAYNEQFF. CDR3 bases: TGTGCCAGCAGCTTCAGCGGGGCTTACAATGAGCAGTTCTTC. The chain is built from TRBV11-3 and TRBJ2-1; 7 bases agree with TRBD2. This CDR3 spans 14 amino acids. The V segment lost 3 bases and the J segment 4 bases; nucleotides outside the gene matches: 3. Germline CDR1 SGHNT, CDR2 YENEEA.

The V gene is TRBV4-3, the J gene TRBJ2-7; 7 nucleotides line up with TRBD2. This CDR3 comprises 13 residues. The ends lost 1 base at V and 4 bases at J; junction bases unmatched: 1. The V gene's germline CDR1 is LGHNA and CDR2 YSLEER. The CDR3, as DNA: TGCGCCAGCAGCCAAGGGGGGGGTTACGAGCAGTACTTC. Amino acids: CASSQGGGYEQYF.

As DNA, the CDR3 is TGTGCCAGCAGCTTGTTAAGGGGGAACACTGAAGCTTTCTTT. Amino acid sequence: CASSLLRGNTEAFF. This chain joins TRBV5-8 and TRBJ1-1; D is possibly TRBD1 (5 bases). The V and J ends lost 1 base and 1 base respectively, with 8 bases between them. Germline V gene sequence: CDR1 SGHTS, CDR2 YDEGEE. The CDR3 sequence is 14 residues long.

This chain links TRBV12-3 or TRBV12-4 with TRBJ1-1; no clear D. V shed 3 bases and J shed 10 bases, with 9 bases lying between them. The length of the CDR3 is 11 residues. CDR3 DNA: TGTGCCAGCAGTTTCATCGCGGGAGCTTTCTTT. This codes for CASSFIAGAFF.

The CDR3 loop reads CSARTSGKDTQYF. CDR3 DNA: TGCAGCGCCCGGACTAGCGGGAAAGATACGCAGTATTTT. The chain couples TRBV29-1 to TRBJ2-3; TRBD2 agrees at 12 bases. The CDR3 covers 13 residues. The germline V gene encodes CDR1 SQVTM and CDR2 ANQGSEA. V was clipped by 7 bases and J by 5 bases; unmatched bases: 4.

This clone was detected only once. The gene calls are TRBV28 and TRBJ1-1; D remains ambiguous. The CDR3 length is 14 residues. V was pared by 7 bases and J by 4 bases, with 16 bases between. Germline CDR1 MDHEN, CDR2 SYDVKM. CDR3 sequence (DNA): TGTGCCAGCATTTATTCTAGTGGGAGCACTGAAGCTTTCTTT. It is translated as CASIYSSGSTEAFF.